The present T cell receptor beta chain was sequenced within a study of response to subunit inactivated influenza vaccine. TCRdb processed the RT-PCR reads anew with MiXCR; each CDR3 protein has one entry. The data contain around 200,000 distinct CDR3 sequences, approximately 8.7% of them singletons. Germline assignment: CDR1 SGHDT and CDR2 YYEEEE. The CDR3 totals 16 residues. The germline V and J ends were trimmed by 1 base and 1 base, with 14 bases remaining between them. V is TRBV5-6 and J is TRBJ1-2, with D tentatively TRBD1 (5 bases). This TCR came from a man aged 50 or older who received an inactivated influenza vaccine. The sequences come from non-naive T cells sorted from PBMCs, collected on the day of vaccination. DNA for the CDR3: TGTGCCAGCAGCTTGTACGGGACGGGAATTAACTATGGCTACACCTTC. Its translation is CASSLYGTGINYGYTF. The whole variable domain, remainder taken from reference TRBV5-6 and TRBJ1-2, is DAGVTQSPTHLIKTRGQQVTLRCSPKSGHDTVSWYQQALGQGPQFIFQYYEEEERQRGNFPDRFSGHQFPNYSSELNVNALLLGDSALYLCASSLYGTGINYGYTFGSGTRLTVV.